This T cell receptor (beta chain) was sequenced in a study of blood T cell repertoires in COVID-19. This clone has just a few counts. Seattle participants joined during active infection and were tracked over time. The length of the CDR3 is 21 residues. TCRdb's table, derived via immunoSEQ multiplex PCR, lists solely in-frame clones and lacks some. The sample includes fewer than 200,000 clones, roughly 79% of them seen just once. The sequencing input was peripheral blood. The sequence derives from a woman older than 75 with COVID-19, enrolled during active disease. The J gene is TRBJ2-2, the V gene TRBV21-1; the DNA was not used to check the table's D call, TRBD1. TRBV21-1 counts as a pseudogene. The CDR3 bases are TGTGCCAGCAGCGCGCGAGGGGCTCAAGAGCAGGGACAGGGAAGGACCGGGGAGCTGTTTTTT. Protein sequence: CASSARGAQEQGQGRTGELFF.